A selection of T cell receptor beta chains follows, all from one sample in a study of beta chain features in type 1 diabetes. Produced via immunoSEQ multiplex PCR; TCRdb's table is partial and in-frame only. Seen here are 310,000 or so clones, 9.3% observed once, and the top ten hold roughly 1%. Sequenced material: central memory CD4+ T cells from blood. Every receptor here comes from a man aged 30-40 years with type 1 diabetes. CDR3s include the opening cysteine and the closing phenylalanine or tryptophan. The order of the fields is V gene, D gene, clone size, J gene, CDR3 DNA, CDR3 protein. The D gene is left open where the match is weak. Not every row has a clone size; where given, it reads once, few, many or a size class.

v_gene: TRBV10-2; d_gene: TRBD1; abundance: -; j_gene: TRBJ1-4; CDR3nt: TGCGCCAGCAGCCTAGACAGGGGGAGTGAAAAACTGTTTTTT; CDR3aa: CASSLDRGSEKLFF
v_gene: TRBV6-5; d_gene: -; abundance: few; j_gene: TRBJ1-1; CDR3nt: TGTGCCAGCAGTTACTTGAGGAACACTGAAGCTTTCTTT; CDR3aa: CASSYLRNTEAFF
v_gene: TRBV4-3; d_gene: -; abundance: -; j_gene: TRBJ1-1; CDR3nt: TGCGCCAGCAGCCACCTACAGGGAGGTTATACTGAAGCTTTCTTT; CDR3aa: CASSHLQGGYTEAFF
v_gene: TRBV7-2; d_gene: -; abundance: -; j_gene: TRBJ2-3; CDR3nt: TGTGCCAGCAGCTCCCCCCCTAATACAGATACGCAGTATTTT; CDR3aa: CASSSPPNTDTQYF
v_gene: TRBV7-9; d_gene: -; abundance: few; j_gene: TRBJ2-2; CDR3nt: TGTGCCAGCAGCTTAGGTCAATGGGACACCGGGGAGCTGTTTTTT; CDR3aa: CASSLGQWDTGELFF
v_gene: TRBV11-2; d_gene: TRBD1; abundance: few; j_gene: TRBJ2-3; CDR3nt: TGTGCCAGCAGCTCCGGCCAGGGGGTGTTTTCAGATACGCAGTATTTT; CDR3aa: CASSSGQGVFSDTQYF
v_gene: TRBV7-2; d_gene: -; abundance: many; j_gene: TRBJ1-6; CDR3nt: TGTGCCAGCAGCTTATTGGCCATACACCTCTCCTATAATTCACCCCTCCACTTT; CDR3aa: CASSLLAIHLSYNSPLHF
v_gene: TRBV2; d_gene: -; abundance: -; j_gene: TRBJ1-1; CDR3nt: TGTGCCAGCAGTTACTTACAGGAGATGAACACTGAAGCTTTCTTT; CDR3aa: CASSYLQEMNTEAFF
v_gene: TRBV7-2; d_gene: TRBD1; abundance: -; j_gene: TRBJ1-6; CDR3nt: TGTGCCAGCAGTCTCCCTTCGGTACAGGGGGGAAATTCACCCCTCCACTTT; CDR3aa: CASSLPSVQGGNSPLHF
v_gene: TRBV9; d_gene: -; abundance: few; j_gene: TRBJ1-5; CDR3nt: TGTGCCAGCAGCGTAGTAGGGGGGAGTCAGCCCCAGCATTTT; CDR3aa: CASSVVGGSQPQHF
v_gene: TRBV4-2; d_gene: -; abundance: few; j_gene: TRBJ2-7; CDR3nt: TGTGCCAGCAGCCAAGGTCTGGGGGAGCAGTACTTC; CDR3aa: CASSQGLGEQYF
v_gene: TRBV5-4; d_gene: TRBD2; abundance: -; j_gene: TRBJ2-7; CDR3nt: TGTGCCAGCAGCTTGGTAGCTAGCGGGCGCCACGAGCAGTACTTC; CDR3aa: CASSLVASGRHEQYF
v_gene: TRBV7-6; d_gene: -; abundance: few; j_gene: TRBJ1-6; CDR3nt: TGTGCCAGCAGCCCCCTCACCAGGGCCAATTCACCCCTCCACTTT; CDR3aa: CASSPLTRANSPLHF
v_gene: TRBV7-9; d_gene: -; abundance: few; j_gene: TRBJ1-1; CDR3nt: TGTGCCAGCAGCCGACAGCGCGAAGCTTTCTTT; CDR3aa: CASSRQREAFF
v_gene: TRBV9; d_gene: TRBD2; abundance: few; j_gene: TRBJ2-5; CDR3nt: TGTGCCAGCAGCGTAGGAGTAGCGGGGGGGCTCGAGAAGACCCAGTACTTC; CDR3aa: CASSVGVAGGLEKTQYF
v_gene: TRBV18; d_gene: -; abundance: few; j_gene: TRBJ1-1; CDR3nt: TGTGCCAGCTCACCACGGGCCGGGGGGACGGGCACTGAAGCTTTCTTT; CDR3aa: CASSPRAGGTGTEAFF
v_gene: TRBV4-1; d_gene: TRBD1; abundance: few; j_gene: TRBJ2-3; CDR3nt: TGCGCCAGCAGCCAAGAACTTCCGGGACAGGGATTTTTGGATACGCAGTATTTT; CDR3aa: CASSQELPGQGFLDTQYF
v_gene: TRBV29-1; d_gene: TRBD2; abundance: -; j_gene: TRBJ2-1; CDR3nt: TGCAGCGTTGGGAACCAAAGGGACTACGGGCCGTTCTTC; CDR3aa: CSVGNQRDYGPFF
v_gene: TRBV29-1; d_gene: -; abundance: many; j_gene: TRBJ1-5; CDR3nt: TGCAGCGTTGAAGATCGTCAGCCCCAGCATTTT; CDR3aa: CSVEDRQPQHF
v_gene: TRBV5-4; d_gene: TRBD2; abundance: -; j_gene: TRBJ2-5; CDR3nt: TGTGCCAGCAGCTTGGCGAGGTCAAGCGGGGGGTCCGAAGAGACCCAGTACTTC; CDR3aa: CASSLARSSGGSEETQYF
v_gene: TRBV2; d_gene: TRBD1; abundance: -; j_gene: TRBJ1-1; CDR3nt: TGTGCCAGCAGTGTAGACAGGGGGAACACTGAAGCTTTCTTT; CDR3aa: CASSVDRGNTEAFF
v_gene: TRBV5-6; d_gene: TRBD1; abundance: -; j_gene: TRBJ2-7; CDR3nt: TGTGCCAGCACCCTAGGGGGCTCAAGCTACGAGCAGTACTTC; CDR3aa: CASTLGGSSYEQYF
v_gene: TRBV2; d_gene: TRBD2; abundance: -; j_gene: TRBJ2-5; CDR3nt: TGTGCCAGAGCGGGGGTTGCGGAGACCCAGTACTTC; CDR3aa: CARAGVAETQYF
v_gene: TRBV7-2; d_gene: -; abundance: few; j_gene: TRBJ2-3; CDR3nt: TGTGCCAGCAGCTCCCGGGATTCTAGCACAGATACGCAGTATTTT; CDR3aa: CASSSRDSSTDTQYF
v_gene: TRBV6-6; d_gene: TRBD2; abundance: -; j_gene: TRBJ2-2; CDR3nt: TGTGCCATCAGTGGAGGAATAGCGGGGACCGGGGAGCTGTTTTTT; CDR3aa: CAISGGIAGTGELFF
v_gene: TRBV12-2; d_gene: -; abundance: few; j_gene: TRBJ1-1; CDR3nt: TGTGCAAGTCGCTCATCCGGGACAGGGAGGAACACTGAAGCTTTCTTT; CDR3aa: CASRSSGTGRNTEAFF
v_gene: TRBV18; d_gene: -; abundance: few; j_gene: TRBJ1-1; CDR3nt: TGTGCCAGCTCGCAGGGGAGCATGAACACTGAAGCTTTCTTT; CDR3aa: CASSQGSMNTEAFF
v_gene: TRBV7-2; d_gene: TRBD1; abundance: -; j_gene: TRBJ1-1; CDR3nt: TGTGCCAGCAGCTCTCCGACAGGGAGAGGGACTGAAGCTTTCTTT; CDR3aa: CASSSPTGRGTEAFF
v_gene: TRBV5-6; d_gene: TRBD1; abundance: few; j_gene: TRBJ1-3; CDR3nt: TGTGCCAGCAGCTTTAAGACAGGGTCCGGAAACACCATATATTTT; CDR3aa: CASSFKTGSGNTIYF
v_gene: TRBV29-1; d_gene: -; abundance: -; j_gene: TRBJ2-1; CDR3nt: TGCAGCGTCAAGGGGAGGAGCTCCTACAATGAGCAGTTCTTC; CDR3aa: CSVKGRSSYNEQFF
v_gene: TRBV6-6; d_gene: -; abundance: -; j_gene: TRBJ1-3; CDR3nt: TGTGCCAGCAGTTACGGGACCTCTGGAAACACCATATATTTT; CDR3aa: CASSYGTSGNTIYF
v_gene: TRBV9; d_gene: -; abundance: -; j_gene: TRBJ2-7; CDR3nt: TGTGCCAGCAGCGTAACAGGGTTCCACGAGCAGTACTTC; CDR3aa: CASSVTGFHEQYF
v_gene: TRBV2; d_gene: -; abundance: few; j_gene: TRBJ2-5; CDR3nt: TGTGCCAGCAGGCCCGGGCGGGACCGAGAGACCCAGTACTTC; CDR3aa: CASRPGRDRETQYF
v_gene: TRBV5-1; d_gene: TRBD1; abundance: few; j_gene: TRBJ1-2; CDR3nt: TGCGCCAGCAGCTCGACCGGGACAGGGACCTATGGCTACACCTTC; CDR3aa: CASSSTGTGTYGYTF
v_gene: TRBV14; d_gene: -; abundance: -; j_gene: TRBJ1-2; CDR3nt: TGTGCCAGCAGCCAAGGTGGGGGCGGAACTAACTATGGCTACACCTTC; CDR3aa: CASSQGGGGTNYGYTF
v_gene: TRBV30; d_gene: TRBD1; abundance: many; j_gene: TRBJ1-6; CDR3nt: TGTGCCTGGGCTTGGACAGGGGGGGAGTCACCCCTCCACTTT; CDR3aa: CAWAWTGGESPLHF
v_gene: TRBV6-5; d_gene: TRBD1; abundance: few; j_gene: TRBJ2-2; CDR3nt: TGTGCCAGCAGTTTCGGGACAGCCCACACCGGGGAGCTGTTTTTT; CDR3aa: CASSFGTAHTGELFF
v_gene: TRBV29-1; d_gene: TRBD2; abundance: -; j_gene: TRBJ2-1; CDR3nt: TGCAGCGTTGAGACTAGCGGGGTTCCCAATGAGCAGTTCTTC; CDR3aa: CSVETSGVPNEQFF
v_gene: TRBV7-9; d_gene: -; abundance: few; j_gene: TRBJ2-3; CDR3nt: TGTGCCAGCAGCTTAGCGGGCAGGGCGACAGATACGCAGTATTTT; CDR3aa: CASSLAGRATDTQYF
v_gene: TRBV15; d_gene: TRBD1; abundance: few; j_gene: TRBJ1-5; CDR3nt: TGTGCCACCAGCAGAGATCCAGGGGGTGGTCAGCCCCAGCATTTT; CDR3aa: CATSRDPGGGQPQHF
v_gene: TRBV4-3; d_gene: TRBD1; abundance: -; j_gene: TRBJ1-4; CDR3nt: TGCGCCAGCAGCCAAGCCCATGGACAGGACTATGAAAAACTGTTTTTT; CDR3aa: CASSQAHGQDYEKLFF